The 12 T cell receptor beta chains presented below share a single source sample, sequenced in a study of control samples from healthy donors and cancer patients. The protocol was immunoSEQ multiplex PCR, while the TCRdb copy is restricted to in-frame clones and leaves out a portion. Among 390,000 or so clones listed, more than 80% were seen once. Sequencing used PBMCs. The receptors come from a man aged 35 to 55 with head and neck cancer.

The genes are TRBV7-9 and TRBJ2-4; D not resolved. Germline V lookup: CDR1 SEHNR, CDR2 FQNEAQ (reference sequence). CDR3 length equals 12 residues. The V gene lost 4 bases and the J gene lost 6 bases, with 7 bases spanning the gap. CDR3 nucleotide sequence: TGTGCCAGCAGCTCGACCGGAAACATTCAGTACTTC. It is translated as CASSSTGNIQYF. Drawing the rest from reference TRBV7-9 and TRBJ2-4, the complete variable domain is DTGVSQNPRHKITKRGQNVTFRCDPISEHNRLYWYRQTLGQGPEFLTYFQNEAQLEKSRLLSDRFSAERPKGSFSTLEIQRTEQGDSAMYLCASSSTGNIQYFGAGTRLSVL.

The V gene is TRBV19, the J gene TRBJ2-5; 7 nucleotides align to TRBD2. The CDR3 length is 15 residues. The trim removed 0 bases at V and 2 bases at J, leaving 3 bases unmatched. Germline values: CDR1 LNHDA, CDR2 SQIVND (reference sequence). CDR3 residues: CASSIDHGRQETQYF. The CDR3, as DNA: TGTGCCAGTAGTATAGATCACGGGAGGCAAGAGACCCAGTACTTC.

The chain has TRBV6-5 and TRBJ1-1, with TRBD1 matching 10 bases. CDR1 and CDR2 (germline): MNHEY, SVGAGI. Unmatched junction bases numbered 5, after V lost 2 bases and J lost 5 bases. The CDR3 length is 15 residues. The CDR3 sequence is CASSYQTGGGTEAFF. In DNA, the CDR3 is TGTGCCAGCAGTTACCAGACAGGGGGCGGGACTGAAGCTTTCTTT.

The rearrangement uses TRBV5-1 and TRBJ2-6; D is unresolved. The CDR3 is made up of 16 amino acids. The ends were cut back, 3 bases at V and 0 bases at J, with 10 bases in the middle. Looked up from germline, CDR1 is SGHRS and CDR2 is YFSETQ. CDR3 sequence: CASSSMDGSGANVLTF. The DNA for the CDR3 is TGCGCCAGCAGCTCCATGGACGGCTCTGGGGCCAACGTCCTGACTTTC.

This chain connects TRBV29-1 to TRBJ1-2, with TRBD1 as a possible D gene (6 bases). Deletions cut 0 bases from V and 8 bases from J, with 13 bases between. The length of the CDR3 is 13 residues. In germline, CDR1 is SQVTM, CDR2 ANQGSEA. The CDR3 sequence is CSVEDGTGSGYTF. Written as DNA, the CDR3 is TGCAGCGTTGAAGATGGAACAGGGTCAGGCTACACCTTC.

Note on this clone: Other DNA sequences from this sample encode an identical CDR3 as well. The V and J genes are TRBV27 and TRBJ1-2; D remains unclear. CDR3 length equals 13 residues. Germline V gives CDR1 MNHEY, CDR2 SMNVEV (reference sequence). The V end was cut by 6 bases, the J end by 2 bases, with 10 bases between. CDR3 coding DNA: TGTGCCAGCAGCCCCCAGGACAACTATGGCTACACCTTC. This translates into CASSPQDNYGYTF.

This chain connects TRBV7-3 to TRBJ1-2; D is undetermined. Germline-derived CDR1 and CDR2 are SGHTA and FQGTGA. Trimming pared 4 bases from V and 0 bases from J, leaving 9 bases between. This CDR3 spans 14 amino acids. For the CDR3, the DNA is TGTGCCAGCAGCTATGGTCCAGCTAACTATGGCTACACCTTC. It specifies CASSYGPANYGYTF.

The V gene is TRBV2, the J gene TRBJ1-3; D might be TRBD1 (6 bases). Trimming removed 11 bases at V and 0 bases at J, with 17 bases between. Germline CDR1 and CDR2: SNHLY and FYNNEI. The CDR3 contains 15 residues. CDR3 sequence: CAGARDRLSGNTIYF. CDR3 bases: TGTGCCGGAGCGCGAGACAGGCTCTCTGGAAACACCATATATTTT.

This clone was counted only a few times. The rearrangement links TRBV7-2 to TRBJ2-7; the D call may be TRBD1 or TRBD2 (5 bases each). This CDR3 has 14 residues. Germline V gene lookup returns CDR1 SGHTA and CDR2 FQGNSA. V was shortened by 5 bases and J by 12 bases, with 23 bases between the two germline ends. CDR3 sequence reads: CASSIPVDRGPLYF. CDR3 in DNA: TGTGCCAGCAGCATACCTGTGGATCGGGGCCCCCTGTACTTC.

The genes are TRBV11-2 and TRBJ1-5, with 7 bases aligning to TRBD1. Germline-derived CDR1 and CDR2 are SGHAT and FQNNGV. The junction had 4 bases not matched to a gene; V was cut back by 4 bases and J by 4 bases. This CDR3 is built from 14 residues. The CDR3 sequence: CASSSTGRNQPQHF. The CDR3 bases are TGTGCCAGCAGCTCGACAGGGCGAAATCAGCCCCAGCATTTT.

The chain couples TRBV7-2 to TRBJ2-7; TRBD1 might be the D (6 bases). Germline CDR1 reads SGHTA; CDR2 reads FQGNSA. This CDR3 spans 15 amino acids. Trimming took 5 bases from V and 0 from J, leaving 14 bases between them. CDR3 loop: CASSGHRDISYEQYF. The CDR3 DNA sequence: TGTGCCAGCAGCGGGCACAGGGACATCTCCTACGAGCAGTACTTC.

The rearrangement uses TRBV19 and TRBJ2-1; D unclear. V was clipped by 1 base and J by 6 bases, with 7 bases between them. The CDR3 runs to 13 residues. Germline V gene data show CDR1 as LNHDA and CDR2 as SQIVND (reference sequence). Written as DNA, the CDR3 is TGTGCCAGTAGTATAGCCAGCCGCAATGAGCAGTTCTTC. Protein: CASSIASRNEQFF.